The subject of this entry is one T cell receptor beta chain. What it binds is not known. Individual cDNA molecules were tagged with unique molecular identifiers, the study reported. TCRdb passed the 5' RACE reads through MiXCR, listing each CDR3 protein once. Here the sample spans tens of thousands of distinct CDR3 sequences, under 11% being singletons. This specimen belongs to a study of early T cells in non-severe SARS-CoV-2 infection. Overall study: From unsorted whole blood, bulk RNA was sequenced, and the chains remained unpaired.

Looked up from germline, CDR1 is LGHNA and CDR2 is YNFKEQ. With 5 bases removed from V and 4 bases from J, the gap between germline ends came to 15 bases. The length of the CDR3 is 15 residues. The study, taken as a whole, reports: Comparison of clonotypes with VDJdb favored anti-spike CD8 responses while missing private and CD4 specificities.

This material consisted of whole blood, taken at baseline. This sequence originates from an adult who was a healthcare worker with PCR-confirmed SARS-CoV-2 infection or an uninfected control (not recorded which). The J gene is TRBJ1-3, the V gene TRBV4-2; D is unclear. CDR3 amino acids: CASSTSGVSGNTIYF. Written as DNA, the CDR3 is TGTGCCAGCAGCACGTCCGGGGTGTCAGGAAACACCATATATTTT.